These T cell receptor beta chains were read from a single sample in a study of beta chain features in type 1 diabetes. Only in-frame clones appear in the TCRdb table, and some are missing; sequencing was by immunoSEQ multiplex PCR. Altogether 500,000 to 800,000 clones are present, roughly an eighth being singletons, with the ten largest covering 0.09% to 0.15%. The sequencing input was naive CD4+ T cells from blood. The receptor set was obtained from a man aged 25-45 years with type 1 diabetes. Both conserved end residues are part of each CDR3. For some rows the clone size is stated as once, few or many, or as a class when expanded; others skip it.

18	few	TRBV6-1	CASSEKGGQGRIHSPLHF
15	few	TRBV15	CATSRQGAGTGELFF
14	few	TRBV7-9	CASSQGLENSPLHF
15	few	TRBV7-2	CASSLAMPGNYGYTF
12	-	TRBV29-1	CSVKGSGNTIYF
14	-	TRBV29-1	CSVPSNQGAYEQYF
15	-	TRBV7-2	CASSSQGGGLETQYF
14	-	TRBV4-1	CASSQDSRGSPLHF
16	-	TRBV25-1	CASSDPMGQPGNTIYF
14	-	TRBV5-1	CASNLAGSYNEQFF
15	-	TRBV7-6	CASSLRSGVNYEQYF
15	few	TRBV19	CASSARDRGGDQQFF
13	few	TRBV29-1	CSVNDRYSYEQYF
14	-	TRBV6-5	CASSTGTGQETQYF
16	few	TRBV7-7	CASSIMGTTSYNEQFF
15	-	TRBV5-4	CASSSATSGSYEQYF
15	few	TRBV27	CASRGPGGSNQPQHF
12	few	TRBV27	CASTSRGTEQFF
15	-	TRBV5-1	CASSLAGTANSPLHF